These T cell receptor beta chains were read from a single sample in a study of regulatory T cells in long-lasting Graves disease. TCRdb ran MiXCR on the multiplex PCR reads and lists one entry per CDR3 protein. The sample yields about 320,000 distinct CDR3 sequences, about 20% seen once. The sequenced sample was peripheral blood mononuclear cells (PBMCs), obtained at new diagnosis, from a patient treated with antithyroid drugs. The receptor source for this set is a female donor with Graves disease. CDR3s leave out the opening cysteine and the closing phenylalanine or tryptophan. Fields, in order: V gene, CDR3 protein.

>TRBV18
ASSPGGEQY
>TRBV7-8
ASSLGGWGLAAYNEQF
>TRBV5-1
ASSQGSQQETQY
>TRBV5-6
ASSLGGEGYT
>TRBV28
ASSFRDATNEKLF
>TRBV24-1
ATSEQDPLKQY
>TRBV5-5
ASSQAPGTHTDTQY
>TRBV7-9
ASSPANRAYEQY
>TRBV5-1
ASSLALAGVVEQY
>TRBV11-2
ASSLAGTGIAKNIQY
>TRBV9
ASSPRGLPGQRSAGANVLT
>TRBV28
ASSSTDRRDEQF